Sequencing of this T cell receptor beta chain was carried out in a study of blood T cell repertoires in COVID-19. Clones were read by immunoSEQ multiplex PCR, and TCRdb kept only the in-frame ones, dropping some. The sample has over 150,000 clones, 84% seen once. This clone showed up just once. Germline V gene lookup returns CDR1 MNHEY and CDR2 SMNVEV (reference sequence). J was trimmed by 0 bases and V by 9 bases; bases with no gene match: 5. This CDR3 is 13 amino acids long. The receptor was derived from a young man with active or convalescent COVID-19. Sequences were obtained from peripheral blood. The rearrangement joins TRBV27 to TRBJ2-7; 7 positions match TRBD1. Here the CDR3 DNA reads TGTGCCAGTAAAAGACAGGGCTCCTACGAGCAGTACTTC. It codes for CASKRQGSYEQYF.